This T cell receptor (beta chain) derives from a study of blood T cell repertoires in COVID-19. Study-level information: Sample material is recorded as cDNA or gDNA derived from T cells, B-cell-depleted T cells, or PBMCs.

Method: immunoSEQ multiplex PCR; TCRdb's copy keeps in-frame clones and lacks some. The sample consists of about 87,000 clones, about 80% of them appearing once. Sequenced input: peripheral blood. The sequence derives from a woman aged 45-60 years with acute or convalescent COVID-19.

The DNA of the CDR3 is TGCGCCAGCAGCCAAGACCTAGCGGGGGGTCTCCTTACCTACGAGCAGTACTTC. Protein sequence: CASSQDLAGGLLTYEQYF. The rearrangement uses TRBV4-3 and TRBJ2-7; TRBD2 matches at 11 bases. The CDR3 consists of 18 residues. Germline V CDR1 and CDR2: LGHNA, YSLEER. V trimming: 0 bases; J trimming: 2 bases; junction bases outside the gene matches: 9.